These 27 T cell receptor beta chains were all obtained from the same sample, sequenced in a study of blood T cell repertoires in COVID-19. TCRdb's copy holds only in-frame clones and misses some; the assay was immunoSEQ multiplex PCR. The sample holds about 670,000 clones, around 90% seen once. Sequencing was carried out using peripheral blood. The receptor set was obtained from a woman in her late teens or twenties with acute or convalescent COVID-19.

V and J are TRBV19 and TRBJ2-1; maybe TRBD1 (6 bases). Trimming cost V 3 bases and J 9 bases, with 15 bases left between them. This CDR3 has 14 residues. CDR1 is LNHDA and CDR2 is SQIVND in the germline V gene (reference sequence). The CDR3: CASSIGTGSGEQFF. In DNA form, the CDR3 reads TGTGCCAGTAGTATCGGCACAGGGAGCGGTGAGCAGTTCTTC.

The J gene is TRBJ1-4, the V gene TRBV29-1, with a possible D match to TRBD1 (6 bases). Trimming cost V 3 bases and J 3 bases, with 14 bases left between them. Germline V gives CDR1 SQVTM, CDR2 ANQGSEA. CDR3 length: 15 amino acids. The CDR3 spells CSVEVVEGANEKLFF. The CDR3 coding sequence is TGCAGCGTTGAGGTGGTTGAGGGGGCTAATGAAAAACTGTTTTTT.

The chain links TRBV6-5 to TRBJ2-7, with D possibly being TRBD2 (7 bases). The CDR3 sequence is 16 residues long. V was clipped by 2 bases and J by 6 bases, with 20 bases between them. Germline CDR1 MNHEY, CDR2 SVGAGI. Written as DNA, the CDR3 is TGTGCCAGCAGTTACGCGACGGGGGGCGGGTCTGGCGAGCAGTACTTC. This codes for CASSYATGGGSGEQYF.

The J gene is TRBJ1-2, the V gene TRBV5-5; TRBD1 matches at 7 bases. The length of the CDR3 is 14 residues. J lost 0 bases, V lost 6 bases, and 5 bases had no gene match. The germline CDR1 and CDR2 sequences are SGHKS and YYEKEE (reference sequence). The CDR3 DNA is TGTGCCAGCACCCCGGGACAGTCTAACTATGGCTACACCTTC. It encodes CASTPGQSNYGYTF.

This chain connects TRBV24-1 to TRBJ1-2, with a possible D match to TRBD1 (5 bases). Germline V CDR1 and CDR2: KGHDR, SFDVKD. This CDR3 has 16 amino acids. V gave up 3 bases and J gave up 6 bases, with 19 bases separating them. CDR3 protein: CATSDDPRRGSNGYTF. The CDR3 DNA follows: TGTGCCACCAGTGATGATCCGAGGAGGGGCTCGAATGGCTACACCTTC.

V gene TRBV5-6 combines with J gene TRBJ2-7, with 10 nucleotides matching TRBD2. Germline V gene data show CDR1 as SGHDT and CDR2 as YYEEEE. The trim removed 0 bases at V and 4 bases at J, leaving 10 bases unmatched. This CDR3 comprises 17 residues. CDR3 loop: CASSLAIESGGAYEQYF. The CDR3 nucleotides are TGTGCCAGCAGCTTGGCCATCGAGAGCGGGGGGGCGTACGAGCAGTACTTC.

The V call is TRBV10-3, the J call TRBJ1-1, with 8 bases that match TRBD1. The CDR3 has 14 residues. The V gene's germline CDR1 is ENHRY and CDR2 SYGVKD. CDR3 nucleotides: TGTGCTACTTCGGGACAGGAATATGACACTGAAGCTTTCTTT. It codes for CATSGQEYDTEAFF.

V is TRBV29-1 and J is TRBJ2-3, with 9 nucleotides matching TRBD1. There are 12 residues in the CDR3. Trimming at V came to 8 bases and at J to 4 bases, leaving 4 bases not matched to a gene. Germline V gene sequence: CDR1 SQVTM, CDR2 ANQGSEA. The chain's CDR3 is CSTGQGPDTQYF. The CDR3 nucleotides read TGCAGCACCGGACAGGGGCCAGATACGCAGTATTTT.

The CDR3 loop reads CASSGGTSGRGYNEQFF. In nucleotides, the CDR3 is TGTGCCAGCAGTGGAGGGACTAGCGGTCGGGGGTACAATGAGCAGTTCTTC. J is TRBJ2-1 and V is TRBV6-1, with 11 nucleotides matching TRBD2. Trimming took 4 bases from V and 4 from J; bases not matched to a gene: 9. The germline CDR1 and CDR2 sequences are MNHNS and SASEGT. CDR3 length: 17 residues.

The chain links TRBV7-2 to TRBJ1-1; D gene uncertain. V gave up 1 base and J gave up 1 base, with 13 bases separating them. Germline assignment: CDR1 SGHTA and CDR2 FQGNSA. The CDR3 contains 16 residues. CDR3 in amino acids: CASSLVGEGWNTEAFF. In nucleotides, the CDR3 is TGTGCCAGCAGCTTAGTAGGAGAGGGATGGAACACTGAAGCTTTCTTT.

The CDR3 region has the DNA TGCGCCAGCAGCCAAGACAGGGGGTCCGAGCAGTTCTTC. It encodes CASSQDRGSEQFF. J is TRBJ2-1 and V is TRBV4-3, with 7 nucleotides matching TRBD1. J lost 10 bases, V lost 0 bases, and 3 bases had no gene match. This CDR3 is 13 amino acids long. The V gene's germline CDR1 is LGHNA and CDR2 YSLEER.

The chain carries TRBV28 and TRBJ1-2; perhaps TRBD1 as D (5 bases). The length of the CDR3 is 14 residues. The germline CDR1 and CDR2 sequences are MDHEN and SYDVKM. Between the trimmed V and J ends, which lost 7 bases and 7 bases, there was a span of 19 bases. CDR3 coding DNA: TGTGCCAGCAACATCCCGACAGTCAGCTTTGGCTACACCTTC. Its translation is CASNIPTVSFGYTF.

The rearrangement links TRBV7-9 to TRBJ2-7; 7 nucleotides align to TRBD2. Germline loops: CDR1 SEHNR, CDR2 FQNEAQ (reference sequence). J was trimmed by 0 bases and V by 5 bases; bases with no gene match: 10. This CDR3 comprises 16 residues. CDR3 protein: CASSLPGRGNSYEQYF. The CDR3 bases are TGTGCCAGCAGCCTACCCGGGCGGGGGAACTCCTACGAGCAGTACTTC.

The chain couples TRBV2 to TRBJ2-1; D is unresolved. Germline assignment: CDR1 SNHLY and CDR2 FYNNEI. The CDR3 sequence is 12 residues long. Trimming removed 4 bases at V and 10 bases at J, with 11 bases between. This CDR3 reads CASSGSGSEQFF. DNA for the CDR3: TGTGCCAGCAGTGGTTCGGGTTCAGAGCAGTTCTTC.

This chain links TRBV4-2 with TRBJ1-2, with D hard to call. Germline CDR1 is LGHNA and CDR2 is YNFKEQ. This CDR3 comprises 13 residues. V shed 1 base and J shed 8 bases, with 11 bases lying between them. The CDR3 coding sequence is TGTGCCAGCAGCCAAGGGCGCGGGTTCGGCTACACCTTC. Translating it yields CASSQGRGFGYTF.

V is TRBV28 and J is TRBJ2-7, with D possibly matching TRBD1 (6 bases). Germline CDR1 MDHEN, CDR2 SYDVKM. This CDR3 comprises 14 residues. Trimming removed 4 bases from V and 7 bases from J, with 17 bases in between. The CDR3 loop reads CASSSGGSLWEQYF. The CDR3 DNA reads as TGTGCCAGCAGTTCTGGGGGCAGTTTATGGGAGCAGTACTTC.

The genes are TRBV18 and TRBJ2-2; 7 bases match TRBD1. The germline gives CDR1 KGHSH, CDR2 LQKENI. Trimming removed 0 bases from V and 3 bases from J; junction bases left unmatched: 7. This CDR3 has 17 amino acids. CDR3 in amino acids: CASSPPGKGAHTGELFF. CDR3 sequence (DNA): TGTGCCAGCTCACCACCGGGGAAGGGGGCTCACACCGGGGAGCTGTTTTTT.

CDR3 in amino acids: CASRPGVGEQYF. CDR3 nucleotide sequence: TGTGCCAGCAGGCCAGGGGTGGGCGAGCAGTACTTC. The chain employs TRBV6-6 and TRBJ2-7; the D gene is possibly TRBD1 (6 bases). The CDR3 loop spans 12 amino acids. V dropped 6 bases and J dropped 6 bases, with 12 bases sitting between them. Germline assignment: CDR1 MNHNY and CDR2 SVGAGI (reference sequence).

The rearrangement links TRBV21-1 to TRBJ1-2; the table's D call, TRBD1, has no DNA check behind it. TRBV21-1 is a known pseudogene. The CDR3 sequence is 12 residues long. The CDR3 loop is CASRRTGWGYTF. The CDR3 coding sequence is TGTGCCAGCAGGAGGACAGGGTGGGGCTACACCTTC.

The CDR3 is CATSGRAAGVNTDTQYF. Written as DNA, the CDR3 is TGTGCCACCAGTGGGCGTGCCGCGGGGGTAAATACAGATACGCAGTATTTT. The rearrangement uses TRBV24-1 and TRBJ2-3; 7 positions match TRBD2. Germline loops: CDR1 KGHDR, CDR2 SFDVKD. CDR3 length: 17 amino acids. With 5 bases clipped from V and 3 bases from J, the junction kept 13 bases outside the gene matches.

This rearrangement joins TRBV4-1 to TRBJ1-4; 7 bases agree with TRBD1. CDR1 is MGHRA, CDR2 YSYEKL, per germline. The V and J ends lost 0 bases and 6 bases, in that order; junction bases with no gene match: 4. CDR3 size: 15 residues. CDR3 in amino acids: CASSQEDRLYEKLFF. The CDR3 bases are TGCGCCAGCAGCCAAGAGGACAGGCTTTATGAAAAACTGTTTTTT.

V usage is TRBV27 and J usage is TRBJ2-1; D is unclear. V gave up 2 bases and J gave up 0 bases, with 5 bases separating them. The CDR3 contains 14 residues. Germline V gives CDR1 MNHEY, CDR2 SMNVEV (reference sequence). CDR3 DNA sequence: TGTGCCAGCAGTTTACTACTCTCCTACAATGAGCAGTTCTTC. Protein: CASSLLLSYNEQFF.

The chain couples TRBV6-5 to TRBJ1-1; D is undetermined. With 5 bases removed from V and 5 bases from J, the gap between germline ends came to 18 bases. Germline V CDR1 and CDR2: MNHEY, SVGAGI. The CDR3 has 15 amino acids. In DNA, the CDR3 is TGTGCCAGCAGTCCCGGTCGGGTCGGAAGGACTGAAGCTTTCTTT. Residues: CASSPGRVGRTEAFF.

The chain's CDR3 is CASSMLTGNAGYEQYF. The CDR3, as DNA: TGTGCCAGTAGTATGTTGACAGGGAACGCCGGCTACGAGCAGTACTTC. This rearrangement joins TRBV19 to TRBJ2-7; TRBD1 matches at 7 bases. This CDR3 comprises 16 residues. Trimming at V came to 3 bases and at J to 3 bases, leaving 11 bases not matched to a gene. CDR1 is LNHDA and CDR2 is SQIVND in the germline V gene (reference sequence).

The chain joins TRBV4-2 to TRBJ1-4; perhaps TRBD1 as D (5 bases). Germline V lookup: CDR1 LGHNA, CDR2 YNFKEQ. The CDR3 is 19 amino acids. V lost 0 bases to trimming and J lost 0 bases, with 17 bases between them. The CDR3 region is CASSQEGPWGGATNEKLFF. DNA for the CDR3: TGTGCCAGCAGCCAAGAAGGGCCGTGGGGCGGAGCAACTAATGAAAAACTGTTTTTT.

V gene TRBV7-2 combines with J gene TRBJ1-1; maybe TRBD1 (6 bases). Germline-derived CDR1 and CDR2 are SGHTA and FQGNSA. The length of the CDR3 is 14 residues. The V end was cut by 5 bases, the J end by 4 bases, with 14 bases between. CDR3 sequence: CASSHRTGITEAFF. In nucleotides, the CDR3 is TGTGCCAGCAGCCACAGAACAGGGATCACTGAAGCTTTCTTT.

The table lists this clone with a few counts. This sample includes further DNA sequences coding for the same CDR3. J is TRBJ1-2 and V is TRBV18; 8 bases line up with TRBD1. V lost 4 bases to trimming and J lost 4 bases; unmatched junction nucleotides: 2. The CDR3 totals 13 residues. Germline V gene data show CDR1 as KGHSH and CDR2 as LQKENI. Here the CDR3 DNA reads TGTGCCAGCTCACTGGGGACAGGCTATGGCTACACCTTC. Translated, it gives CASSLGTGYGYTF.